This T cell receptor beta chain was profiled in a study of T cells in Graves' hyperthyroidism and ophthalmopathy. Overall study findings and caveats: The model forecast ophthalmopathy, anticipating it by a median roughly 6.5 months before onset. In simple terms, a model built on 13 V-J features told ophthalmopathy apart from stable hyperthyroidism.

For this clonotype: Its antigen is not known. This sequence may be a read error, since a much larger clone differs from it by one base.

RNA transcripts yielded amplified TCR beta CDR3 regions. HTBI primers were used for first-round RT-PCR of the TCR CDR3. TCRdb used MiXCR to reprocess the multiplex PCR reads, holding one entry per CDR3 protein. The sample has hundreds of thousands of distinct CDR3 sequences; about 38% are singletons. Diagnosis relied on clinical symptoms, serum thyroxine and TRAb, thyroid ultrasound and orbital computed tomography. This CDR3 region has 15 residues. Germline CDR1 reads LNHDA; CDR2 reads SQIVND (reference sequence). Material: blood. The receptor's source is a man younger than 35 with Graves' hyperthyroidism. The gene calls are TRBV19 and TRBJ1-5; possibly TRBD1 for D (6 bases). The CDR3: CASSTQGYSDQPQHF. CDR3 nucleotides: TGTGCCAGTAGCACACAGGGTTATAGCGATCAGCCCCAGCATTTT.